A selection of T cell receptor beta chains follows, all from one sample in a study of blood T cell repertoires in COVID-19. Here immunoSEQ multiplex PCR was the method, and the copy in TCRdb shows in-frame clones only, minus some. The sample carries 200,000 or so clones, about 79% recorded once. Sequencing used PBMCs or T cells enriched from blood (not recorded which). The receptors stem from a woman in her thirties or forties with acute COVID-19. The CDR3 runs from the conserved cysteine through the conserved F or W. Each record gives: J gene, D gene, V gene, clone size, CDR3 DNA, CDR3 protein. The D gene is left open where the match is weak. Size is stated for part of the rows, as once, few or many counts, or as a class when the clone is expanded.

>TRBJ1-3|TRBD1|TRBV6-5|.
TGTGCCAGCAGTTACTCAAACAGGGGTTCCGGAAACACCATATATTTT
CASSYSNRGSGNTIYF
>TRBJ1-5|.|TRBV12-3/TRBV12-4|.
TGTGCCAGCAGCACCCAGGGTGACCAGCCCCAGCATTTT
CASSTQGDQPQHF
>TRBJ2-1|.|TRBV11-1|.
TGTGCCAGCAGCTTACGTACAGGCTCCTACAATGAGCAGTTCTTC
CASSLRTGSYNEQFF
>TRBJ1-5|.|TRBV5-5|.
TGTGCCAGCAGCTTGGCAGGAACAGGCTATCAGCCCCAGCATTTT
CASSLAGTGYQPQHF
>TRBJ2-7|.|TRBV2|.
TGTGCCAGCATCGGTGCGCTAGCTGTCGAGCAGTACTTC
CASIGALAVEQYF
>TRBJ2-1|.|TRBV7-9|few
TGTGCCAGCAGCGACTCTAGCCTGGATGAGCAGTTCTTC
CASSDSSLDEQFF
>TRBJ1-6|TRBD1|TRBV30|many
TGTGCCTGGAGTGCGCAGGGGGCCTCACCCCTCCACTTT
CAWSAQGASPLHF
>TRBJ1-5|TRBD1|TRBV2|.
TGTGCCAGCAGTCTAGACAGGGGGCGGAATCAGCCCCAGCATTTT
CASSLDRGRNQPQHF
>TRBJ2-1|.|TRBV24-1|.
TGTGCCACCAGTGGCCGGAGTGCCTACAATGAGCAGTTCTTC
CATSGRSAYNEQFF
>TRBJ1-5|TRBD1|TRBV6-1|.
TGTGCCAGCAGTGAAATTAGGACAGGGAGTCAGCCCCAGCATTTT
CASSEIRTGSQPQHF
>TRBJ2-3|TRBD2|TRBV3-1/TRBV3-2|.
TGTGCCAGCAGCCTCCGAGCGGGAGCTCGGTCAGATACGCAGTATTTT
CASSLRAGARSDTQYF
>TRBJ2-4|TRBD1|TRBV5-5|.
TGTGCCAGCAGCCTCGAGTCGACAGGGGGAAACATTCAGTACTTC
CASSLESTGGNIQYF
>TRBJ1-4|.|TRBV5-1|.
TGCGCCAGCAGCCGACAGCAAGATAATGAAAAACTGTTTTTT
CASSRQQDNEKLFF
>TRBJ2-5|TRBD2|TRBV5-4|once
TGTGCCAGCAGCTTGAGGAAGTTTCTAGCGGTCCAAGAGACCCAGTACTTC
CASSLRKFLAVQETQYF
>TRBJ1-2|TRBD1|TRBV6-5|.
TGTGCCAGCAGTTCTCCGGGACAGACTAACTATGGCTACACCTTC
CASSSPGQTNYGYTF
>TRBJ2-5|TRBD2|TRBV7-9|.
TGTGCCAGCAGCCCCACTAGCGGTGAGACCCAGTACTTC
CASSPTSGETQYF
>TRBJ1-2|.|TRBV7-2|many
TGTGCCAGCAGCTTAGGGGTCGCGGGAAAGAGCTATGGCTACACCTTC
CASSLGVAGKSYGYTF
>TRBJ2-3|TRBD2|TRBV5-1|.
TGCGCCAGCAGCGACCCGGGACTAGCGGCTAGCACAGATACGCAGTATTTT
CASSDPGLAASTDTQYF
>TRBJ2-7|TRBD2|TRBV7-9|.
TGTGCCAGCAGCTCAACTAGCGGGGACTCCTACGAGCAGTACTTC
CASSSTSGDSYEQYF
>TRBJ1-1|TRBD1|TRBV2|.
TGTGCCAGCAGGTTAGGACAGGGAAACACTGAAGCTTTCTTT
CASRLGQGNTEAFF
>TRBJ2-7|TRBD2|TRBV5-1|.
TGCGCCAGCAGCTTGTTAAGCGGGAGGGGAGGAGAGCAGTACTTC
CASSLLSGRGGEQYF
>TRBJ2-2|.|TRBV30|.
TGTGCCTGGGGAAGAGAGAACACCGGGGAGCTGTTTTTT
CAWGRENTGELFF
>TRBJ2-7|TRBD1|TRBV5-1|.
TGCGCCAGCACCTCCGCGACAGGGATTACCTACGAGCAGTACTTC
CASTSATGITYEQYF
>TRBJ2-1|TRBD1|TRBV15|.
TGTGCCACCAGCAGAGATAGAGCCGATCCGGGACAGGGGTCTAATGAGCAGTTCTTC
CATSRDRADPGQGSNEQFF
>TRBJ2-7|TRBD2|TRBV10-3|.
TGTGCCATCAGCATGACTAGCGGGGGGCGAAGTCACGAGCAGTACTTC
CAISMTSGGRSHEQYF
>TRBJ2-2|.|TRBV27|.
TGTGCCAGCAGTTTACTTAGAGACGGGGAGCTGTTTTTT
CASSLLRDGELFF
>TRBJ1-2|.|TRBV5-6|.
TGTGCCAGCAGCTTGGTTAGCAACTATGGCTACACCTTC
CASSLVSNYGYTF
>TRBJ2-2|.|TRBV24-1|few
TGTGCCACCAGTGATTTTGGGAAGACTAGTGCTGGGGAGCTGTTTTTT
CATSDFGKTSAGELFF
>TRBJ2-1|TRBD1|TRBV6-5|.
TGTGCCAGCACATCAGGACAGGGGATGTACAATGAGCAGTTCTTC
CASTSGQGMYNEQFF
>TRBJ1-1|.|TRBV3-1/TRBV3-2|few
TGTGCCAGCAGCCAAGATAGTGGCGACAGAGAAGCTTTCTTT
CASSQDSGDREAFF
>TRBJ1-2|.|TRBV5-8|few
TGTGCCAGCTCAGGGGTCGATGGCTACACCTTC
CASSGVDGYTF
>TRBJ1-1|.|TRBV5-5|.
TGTGCCAGCAGCTTAAGGGGAATCGGGAACACTGAAGCTTTCTTT
CASSLRGIGNTEAFF
>TRBJ2-2|.|TRBV10-3|.
TGTGCCGGGGGCTCGAACACCGGGGAGCTGTTTTTT
CAGGSNTGELFF
>TRBJ2-4|TRBD2|TRBV4-1|.
TGCGCCAGCAGTCGAGTACTAGCGGCGGACTCGGTGGCCAAAAACATTCAGTACTTC
CASSRVLAADSVAKNIQYF
>TRBJ1-1|TRBD1|TRBV3-1/TRBV3-2|.
TGTGCCAGCAGCCTCGGGACAGAGAACACTGAAGCTTTCTTT
CASSLGTENTEAFF
>TRBJ2-3|TRBD2|TRBV30|.
TGTGCCTGGAGTCCCGGGACTAGAGGCCCCGATACGCAGTATTTT
CAWSPGTRGPDTQYF
>TRBJ2-7|.|TRBV12-3/TRBV12-4|.
TGTGCCAGCAGTCGCGGGGCGGACTACGAGCAGTACTTC
CASSRGADYEQYF
>TRBJ1-3|TRBD1|TRBV2|once
TGTGCCAGCAGGGACAGGGGTAGCGGTGGAAACACCATATATTTT
CASRDRGSGGNTIYF
>TRBJ1-2|TRBD1|TRBV5-6|.
TGTGCCAGCAGCTTGGGACAGGGGGCGAGAGACTATGGCTACACCTTC
CASSLGQGARDYGYTF
>TRBJ1-1|TRBD1|TRBV27|.
TGTGCCAGCAGTTTGGGGCTTAACAGGGGAGAAGCTTTCTTT
CASSLGLNRGEAFF
>TRBJ1-1|.|TRBV7-3|.
TGTGCCAGCAGCTTAGAATCAGCGGCCAGGACTGAAGCTTTCTTT
CASSLESAARTEAFF
>TRBJ1-1|TRBD1|TRBV2|few
TGTGCCAGCAGGCGCGGGCAGGGGGGAAACACTGAAGCTTTCTTT
CASRRGQGGNTEAFF
>TRBJ1-4|.|TRBV7-2|.
TGTGCCAGCAGCTTAGCCCGAGGGGGGGCAACTAATGAAAAACTGTTTTTT
CASSLARGGATNEKLFF
>TRBJ1-2|.|TRBV5-1|once
TGCGCCAGCAGCTTGGGCAGGGTCGGCTATGGCTACACCTTC
CASSLGRVGYGYTF
>TRBJ1-1|TRBD1|TRBV6-5|.
TGTGCCAGCAGCAAGACAGGGGGCCTTAACGAAGCTTTCTTT
CASSKTGGLNEAFF
>TRBJ2-3|TRBD2|TRBV5-6|.
TGTGCCAGCAGCTTAAAAGCGGGGGGCCGGTTCACAGATACGCAGTATTTT
CASSLKAGGRFTDTQYF
>TRBJ1-5|.|TRBV5-1|.
TGCGCCAGCAGCTTGGATGGGGGGAATCAGCCCCAGCATTTT
CASSLDGGNQPQHF
>TRBJ1-1|.|TRBV6-6|.
TGTGCCAGCAGTTTCCCCGGGGACATGAACACTGAAGCTTTCTTT
CASSFPGDMNTEAFF
>TRBJ2-5|.|TRBV28|.
TGTGCCAGCACCATGGTACTAGCTACTCAAGAGACCCAGTACTTC
CASTMVLATQETQYF
>TRBJ2-7|TRBD2|TRBV19|.
TGTGCCAGTAGTATCCAGCGGGGGGCCCACGAGCAGTACTTC
CASSIQRGAHEQYF
>TRBJ1-4|.|TRBV12-3/TRBV12-4|.
TGTGCCAGCAGTCAAAGACAGAATGAAAAACTGTTTTTT
CASSQRQNEKLFF
>TRBJ2-3|TRBD2|TRBV29-1|.
TGCAGCGCCCTGGGTGCGGGGCGGGGGGCCACAGATACGCAGTATTTT
CSALGAGRGATDTQYF
>TRBJ2-3|.|TRBV7-9|.
TGTGCCAGCAGCTTTGGGCAGCGCACAGATACGCAGTATTTT
CASSFGQRTDTQYF
>TRBJ1-3|.|TRBV27|.
TGTGCCAGCAGTCCATACGGCGGGGTCCCCACTGGAAACACCATATATTTT
CASSPYGGVPTGNTIYF
>TRBJ2-7|TRBD1|TRBV12-3/TRBV12-4|.
TGTGCCAGCGGGACAGGGGCGGCGTTGGAGCAGTACTTC
CASGTGAALEQYF
>TRBJ2-5|TRBD1|TRBV7-6|once
TGTGCCAGCAGCTTACAGGGGGCGCGAGAGACCCAGTACTTC
CASSLQGARETQYF
>TRBJ2-5|TRBD1|TRBV5-6|.
TGTGCCAGCAGCCAACCGACAGGGGCCGGAGAGACCCAGTACTTC
CASSQPTGAGETQYF
>TRBJ1-5|TRBD1|TRBV29-1|.
TGCAGCGTTGGGACAGGGAAAGGTCAGCCCCAGCATTTT
CSVGTGKGQPQHF
>TRBJ2-1|.|TRBV5-1|.
TGCGCCAGCAGCCCCAGGCGGGGAGGAATCCATGAGCAGTTCTTC
CASSPRRGGIHEQFF